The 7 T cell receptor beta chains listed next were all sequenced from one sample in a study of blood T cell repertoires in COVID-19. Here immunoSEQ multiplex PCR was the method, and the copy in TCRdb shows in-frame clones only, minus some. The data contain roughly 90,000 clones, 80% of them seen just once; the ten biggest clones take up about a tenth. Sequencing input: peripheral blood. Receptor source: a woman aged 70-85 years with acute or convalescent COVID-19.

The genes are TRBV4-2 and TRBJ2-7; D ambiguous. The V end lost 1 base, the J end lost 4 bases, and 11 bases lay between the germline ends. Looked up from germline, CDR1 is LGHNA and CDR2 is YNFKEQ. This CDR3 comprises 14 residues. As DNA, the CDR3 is TGTGCCAGCAGCCAAGCGGCACAGTCTTACGAGCAGTACTTC. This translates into CASSQAAQSYEQYF.

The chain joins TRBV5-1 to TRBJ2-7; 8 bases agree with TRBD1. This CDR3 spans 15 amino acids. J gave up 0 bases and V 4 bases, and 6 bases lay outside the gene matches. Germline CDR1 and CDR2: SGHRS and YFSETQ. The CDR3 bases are TGCGCCAGCAGCGGACAGGGTTTTAGCTCCTACGAGCAGTACTTC. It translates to CASSGQGFSSYEQYF.

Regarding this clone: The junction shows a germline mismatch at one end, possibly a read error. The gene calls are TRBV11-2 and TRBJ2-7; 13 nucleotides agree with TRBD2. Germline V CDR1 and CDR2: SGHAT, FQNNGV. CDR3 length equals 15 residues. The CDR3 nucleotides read TGTGCCAGCAGCTTGACCGGGACTAGCGGGGCCAACAAAGACTTC. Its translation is CASSLTGTSGANKDF.

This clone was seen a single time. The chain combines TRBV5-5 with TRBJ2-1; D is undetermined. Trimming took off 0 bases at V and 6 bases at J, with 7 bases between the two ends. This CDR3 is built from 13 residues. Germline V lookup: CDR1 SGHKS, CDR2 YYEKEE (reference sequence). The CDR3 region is CASSLGPGNEQFF. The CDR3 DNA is TGTGCCAGCAGCTTGGGACCGGGCAATGAGCAGTTCTTC. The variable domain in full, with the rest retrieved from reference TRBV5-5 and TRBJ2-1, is DAGVTQSPTHLIKTRGQQVTLRCSPISGHKSVSWYQQVLGQGPQFIFQYYEKEERGRGNFPDRFSARQFPNYSSELNVNALLLGDSALYLCASSLGPGNEQFFGPGTRLTVL.

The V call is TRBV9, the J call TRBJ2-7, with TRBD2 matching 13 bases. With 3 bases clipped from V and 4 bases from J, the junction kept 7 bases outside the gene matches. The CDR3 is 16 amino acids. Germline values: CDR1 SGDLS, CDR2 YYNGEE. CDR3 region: CASSGASLAGGYEQYF. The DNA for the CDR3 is TGTGCCAGCAGCGGCGCCTCACTAGCGGGAGGGTACGAGCAGTACTTC.

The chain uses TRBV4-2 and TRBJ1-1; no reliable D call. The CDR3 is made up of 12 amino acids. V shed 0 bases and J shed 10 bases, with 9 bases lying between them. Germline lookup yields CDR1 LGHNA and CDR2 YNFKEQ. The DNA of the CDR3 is TGTGCCAGCAGCCAAGATTGGGCAGGAGCTTTCTTT. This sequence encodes CASSQDWAGAFF.

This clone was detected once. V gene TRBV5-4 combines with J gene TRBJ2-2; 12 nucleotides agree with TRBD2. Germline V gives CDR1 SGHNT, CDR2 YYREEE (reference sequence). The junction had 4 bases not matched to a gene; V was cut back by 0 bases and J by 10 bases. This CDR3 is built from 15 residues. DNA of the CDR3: TGTGCCAGCAGCTTGGGGGGACTAGCGGGTGAGGAGCTGTTTTTT. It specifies CASSLGGLAGEELFF.